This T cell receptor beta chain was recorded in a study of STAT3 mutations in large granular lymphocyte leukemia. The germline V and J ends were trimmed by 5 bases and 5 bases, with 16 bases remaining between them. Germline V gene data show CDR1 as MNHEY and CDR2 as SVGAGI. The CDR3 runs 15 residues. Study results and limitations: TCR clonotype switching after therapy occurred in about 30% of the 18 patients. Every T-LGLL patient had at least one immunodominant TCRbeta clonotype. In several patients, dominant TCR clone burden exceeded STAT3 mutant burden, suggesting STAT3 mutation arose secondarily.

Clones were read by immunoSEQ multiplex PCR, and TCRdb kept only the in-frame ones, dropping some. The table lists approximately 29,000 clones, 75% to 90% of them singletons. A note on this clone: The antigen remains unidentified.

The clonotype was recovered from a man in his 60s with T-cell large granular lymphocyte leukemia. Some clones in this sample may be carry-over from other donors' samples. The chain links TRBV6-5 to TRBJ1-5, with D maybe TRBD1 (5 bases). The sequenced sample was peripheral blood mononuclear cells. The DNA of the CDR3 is TGTGCCAGCAGTCGGGACCCTTCAGGTGATCAGCCCCAGCATTTT. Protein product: CASSRDPSGDQPQHF.